The 2 T cell receptor beta chains below come from one sample, sequenced in a study of blood T cells in healthy people across ages. PCR was performed a second time for roughly 6 to 12 cycles using a sample-barcoded 5' primer and a J-beta primer mix. Via MiXCR, TCRdb re-called the 5' RACE reads, giving one row per CDR3 protein. The top ten clones hold over 6.5% of a sample with about 1.4 million distinct CDR3 sequences, almost 60% of them seen once. Source material: blood. The receptors stem from a young man in good health.

The table lists this clonotype with a few counts. As DNA, the CDR3 is TGCAGTGCTAATCCCCTAATACGGGAGGAGGATACGCAGTATTTT. Encoded protein: CSANPLIREEDTQYF. The chain recombines TRBV20-1 with TRBJ2-3, with 7 bases matching TRBD2. The CDR3 is 15 residues long. V lost 4 bases to trimming and J lost 6 bases; unmatched junction nucleotides: 13. CDR1 and CDR2 from the germline V gene are DFQATT and SNEGSKA (reference sequence).

This clonotype turned up a few times. The CDR3 loop reads CASSPGGTAYEQYF. Written as DNA, the CDR3 is TGCGCCAGCAGTCCGGGGGGGACAGCCTACGAGCAGTACTTC. The chain uses TRBV4-1 and TRBJ2-7; tentative D call: TRBD2 (8 bases). CDR3 length: 14 residues. The V and J ends lost 6 bases and 2 bases respectively, with 14 bases between them. CDR1 MGHRA and CDR2 YSYEKL come from the germline V gene.